Listed here is a single T cell receptor (beta chain). The target antigen is unknown. The sample originates from a study of PD-L1 blockade in urothelial cancer. Across the whole study: Male sex and bladder-origin urothelial cancer were recorded for about 90% of the 29 patients. Median T cell yield per blood sample was 120,000 to 150,000 cells.

Findings and limits, study-wide: Below-median TCR clonality that was measured in pretreatment blood predicted better survival.

Documented time point: peripheral blood 6 weeks after treatment start. The repertoire was sequenced with immunoSEQ multiplex PCR; TCRdb's copy has only in-frame clones and lacks some. This table holds tens of thousands of clones, approximately 78% found once. Sequenced material: PBMCs, taken around atezolizumab (anti-PD-L1) treatment. This clonotype was sampled from a man between 70 and 80 years old with urothelial cancer.

CDR3 sequence (DNA): TGTGCCAGCAGCCCAGGCTCTGGGGCCAACGTCCTGACTTTC. Translation: CASSPGSGANVLTF. The chain combines TRBV4-2 with TRBJ2-6; D gene unclear. Trimming removed 4 bases at V and 0 bases at J, with 4 bases between. The CDR3 extends over 14 amino acids. The germline gives CDR1 LGHNA, CDR2 YNFKEQ.